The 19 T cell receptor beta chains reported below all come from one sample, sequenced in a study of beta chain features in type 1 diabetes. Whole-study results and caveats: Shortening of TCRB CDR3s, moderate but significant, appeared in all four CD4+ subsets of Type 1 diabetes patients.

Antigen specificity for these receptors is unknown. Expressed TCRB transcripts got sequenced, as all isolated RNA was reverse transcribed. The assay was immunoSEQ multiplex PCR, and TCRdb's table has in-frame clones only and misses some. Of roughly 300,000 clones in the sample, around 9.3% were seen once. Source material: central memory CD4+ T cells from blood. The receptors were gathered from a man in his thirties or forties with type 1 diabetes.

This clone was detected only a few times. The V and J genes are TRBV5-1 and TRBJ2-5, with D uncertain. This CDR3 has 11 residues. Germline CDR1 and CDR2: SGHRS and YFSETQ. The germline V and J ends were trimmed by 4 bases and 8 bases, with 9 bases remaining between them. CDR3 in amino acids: CASSLTQTQYF. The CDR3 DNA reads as TGCGCCAGCAGCCTGACACAAACCCAGTACTTC.

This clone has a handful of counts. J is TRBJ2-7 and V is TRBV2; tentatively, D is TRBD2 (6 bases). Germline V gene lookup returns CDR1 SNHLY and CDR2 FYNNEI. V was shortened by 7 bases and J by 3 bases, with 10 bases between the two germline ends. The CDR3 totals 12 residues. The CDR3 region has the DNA TGTGCCAGCATGGAGGGGCTCTACGAGCAGTACTTC. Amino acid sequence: CASMEGLYEQYF.

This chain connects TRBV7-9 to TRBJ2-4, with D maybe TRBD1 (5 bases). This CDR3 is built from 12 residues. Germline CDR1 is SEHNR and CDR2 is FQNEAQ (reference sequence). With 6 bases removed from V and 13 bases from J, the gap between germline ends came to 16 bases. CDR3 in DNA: TGTGCCAGCAGTGCGGACACTGGATCCCAGTACTTC. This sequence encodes CASSADTGSQYF.

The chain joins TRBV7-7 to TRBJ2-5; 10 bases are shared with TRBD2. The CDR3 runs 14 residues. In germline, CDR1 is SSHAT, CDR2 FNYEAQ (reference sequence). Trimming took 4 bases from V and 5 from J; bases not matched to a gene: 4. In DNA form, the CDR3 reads TGTGCCAGCAGCTCCGGGACTAGCGACGAGACCCAGTACTTC. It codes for CASSSGTSDETQYF.

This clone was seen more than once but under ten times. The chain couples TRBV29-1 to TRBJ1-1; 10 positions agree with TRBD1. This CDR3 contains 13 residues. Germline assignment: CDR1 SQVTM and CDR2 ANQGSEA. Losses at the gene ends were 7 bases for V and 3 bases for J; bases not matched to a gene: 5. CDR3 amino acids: CSAWGQGHTEAFF. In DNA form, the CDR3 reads TGCAGCGCTTGGGGACAGGGGCACACTGAAGCTTTCTTT.

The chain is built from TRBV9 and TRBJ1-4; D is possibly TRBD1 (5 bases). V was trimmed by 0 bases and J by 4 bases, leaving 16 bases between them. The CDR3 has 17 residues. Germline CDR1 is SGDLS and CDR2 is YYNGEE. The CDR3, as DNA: TGTGCCAGCAGCGTAGGGTGGAACGGGGGGTTTAATGAAAAACTGTTTTTT. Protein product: CASSVGWNGGFNEKLFF.

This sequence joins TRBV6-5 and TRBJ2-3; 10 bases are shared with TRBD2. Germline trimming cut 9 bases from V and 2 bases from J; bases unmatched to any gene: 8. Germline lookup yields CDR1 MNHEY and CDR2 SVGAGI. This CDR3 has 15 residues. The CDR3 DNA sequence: TGTGCCAGTCGTACTAGCGGGGCGGACACAGATACGCAGTATTTT. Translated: CASRTSGADTDTQYF.

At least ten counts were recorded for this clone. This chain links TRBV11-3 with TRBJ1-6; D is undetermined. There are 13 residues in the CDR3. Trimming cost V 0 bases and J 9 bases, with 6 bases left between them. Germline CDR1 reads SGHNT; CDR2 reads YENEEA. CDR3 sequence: CASSLDSGSPLHF. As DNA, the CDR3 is TGTGCCAGCAGCTTAGATTCAGGTTCACCCCTCCACTTT.

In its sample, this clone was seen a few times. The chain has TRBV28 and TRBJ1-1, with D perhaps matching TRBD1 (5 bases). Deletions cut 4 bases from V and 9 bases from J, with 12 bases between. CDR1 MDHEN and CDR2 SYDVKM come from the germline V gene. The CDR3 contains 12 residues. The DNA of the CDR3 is TGTGCCAGCAGTTCATCAGGGCCTCAAGCTTTCTTT. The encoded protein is CASSSSGPQAFF.

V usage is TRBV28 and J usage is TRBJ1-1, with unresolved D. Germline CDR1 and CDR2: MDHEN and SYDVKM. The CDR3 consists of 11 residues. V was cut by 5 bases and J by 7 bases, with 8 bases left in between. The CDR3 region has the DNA TGTGCCAGCAGTCCTCAGTTTGAAGCTTTCTTT. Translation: CASSPQFEAFF.

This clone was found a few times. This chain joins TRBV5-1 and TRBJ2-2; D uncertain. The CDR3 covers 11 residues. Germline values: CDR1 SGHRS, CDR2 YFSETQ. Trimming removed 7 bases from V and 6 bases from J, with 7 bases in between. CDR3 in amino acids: CASWGPGELFF. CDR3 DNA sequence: TGCGCCAGCTGGGGTCCCGGGGAGCTGTTTTTT.

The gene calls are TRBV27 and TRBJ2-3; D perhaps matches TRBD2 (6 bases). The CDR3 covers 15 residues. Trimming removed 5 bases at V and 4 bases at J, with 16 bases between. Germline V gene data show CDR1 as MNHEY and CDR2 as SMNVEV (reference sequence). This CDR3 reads CASSPGWGVSDTQYF. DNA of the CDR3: TGTGCCAGCAGTCCAGGTTGGGGGGTTTCAGATACGCAGTATTTT.

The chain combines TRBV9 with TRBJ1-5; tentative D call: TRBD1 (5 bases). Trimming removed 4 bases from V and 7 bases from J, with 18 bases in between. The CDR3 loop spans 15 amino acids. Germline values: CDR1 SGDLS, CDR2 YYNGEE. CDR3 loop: CASSPGLSGEQPQHF. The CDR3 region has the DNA TGTGCCAGCAGCCCCGGCCTTTCGGGGGAACAGCCCCAGCATTTT.

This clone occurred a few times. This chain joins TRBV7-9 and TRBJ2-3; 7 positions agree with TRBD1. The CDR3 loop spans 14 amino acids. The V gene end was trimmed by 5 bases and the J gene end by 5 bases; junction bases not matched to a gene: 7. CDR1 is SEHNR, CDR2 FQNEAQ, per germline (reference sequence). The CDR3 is CASSLDRSGDTQYF. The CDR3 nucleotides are TGTGCCAGCAGCCTGGACAGGTCTGGAGATACGCAGTATTTT. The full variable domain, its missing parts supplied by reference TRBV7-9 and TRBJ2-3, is DTGVSQNPRHKITKRGQNVTFRCDPISEHNRLYWYRQTLGQGPEFLTYFQNEAQLEKSRLLSDRFSAERPKGSFSTLEIQRTEQGDSAMYLCASSLDRSGDTQYFGPGTRLTVL.

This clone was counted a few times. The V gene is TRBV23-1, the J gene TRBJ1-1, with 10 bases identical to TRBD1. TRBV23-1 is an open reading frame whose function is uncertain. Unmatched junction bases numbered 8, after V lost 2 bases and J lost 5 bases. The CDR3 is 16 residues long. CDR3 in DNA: TGCGCCAGCAGTCAACCGGGGGGACAGGGGTTGACTGAAGCTTTCTTT. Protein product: CASSQPGGQGLTEAFF.

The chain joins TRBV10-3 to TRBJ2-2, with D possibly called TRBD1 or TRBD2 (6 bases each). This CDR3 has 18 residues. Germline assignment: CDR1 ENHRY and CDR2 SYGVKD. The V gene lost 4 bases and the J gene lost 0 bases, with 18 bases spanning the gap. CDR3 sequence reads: CAISGPSRDMSNTGELFF. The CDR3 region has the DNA TGTGCCATCAGTGGCCCATCGCGGGACATGTCGAACACCGGGGAGCTGTTTTTT.

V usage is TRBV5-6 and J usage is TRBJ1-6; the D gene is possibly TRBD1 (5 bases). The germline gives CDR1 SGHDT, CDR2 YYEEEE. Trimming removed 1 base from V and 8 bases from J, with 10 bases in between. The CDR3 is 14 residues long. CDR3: CASSLYAGDSPLHF. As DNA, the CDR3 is TGTGCCAGCAGCTTGTACGCGGGGGATTCACCCCTCCACTTT. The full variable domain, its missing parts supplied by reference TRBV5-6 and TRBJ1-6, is DAGVTQSPTHLIKTRGQQVTLRCSPKSGHDTVSWYQQALGQGPQFIFQYYEEEERQRGNFPDRFSGHQFPNYSSELNVNALLLGDSALYLCASSLYAGDSPLHFGNGTRLTVT.

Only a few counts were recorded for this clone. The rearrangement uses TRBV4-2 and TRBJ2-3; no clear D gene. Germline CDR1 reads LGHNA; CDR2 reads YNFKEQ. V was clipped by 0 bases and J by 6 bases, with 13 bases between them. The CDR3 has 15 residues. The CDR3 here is CASSQDGLPTDTQYF. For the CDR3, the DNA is TGTGCCAGCAGCCAAGATGGTTTGCCAACCGATACGCAGTATTTT.

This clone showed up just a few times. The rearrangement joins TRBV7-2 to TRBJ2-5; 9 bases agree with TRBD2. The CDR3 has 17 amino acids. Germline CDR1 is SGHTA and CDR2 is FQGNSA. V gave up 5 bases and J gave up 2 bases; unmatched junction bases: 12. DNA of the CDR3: TGTGCCAGCAGCCCTGGGGGTAGCGGGGGAGTACAAGAGACCCAGTACTTC. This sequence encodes CASSPGGSGGVQETQYF.